What follows describes a single TCR beta chain. As handled by the study authors: Using reference gene primer amplification, nucleated cell counts were estimated. The data were produced by immunoSEQ multiplex PCR, yet TCRdb's version contains in-frame clones alone and is incomplete. The D gene and trimming were derived from the DNA, and the V and J assignments and clone size from that table. The sample lists about 180,000 clones, approximately 81% seen once, with 18% in the top ten. The sample originates from a study of blood T cell repertoires in COVID-19. The sequence derives from a person aged 70 to 79 with COVID-19, enrolled during active disease. Sequenced sample: peripheral blood.

The CDR3 DNA sequence: TGTGCCAGCAGCCCAAAAATTCGGGGGAACACTGAAGCTTTCTTT. Its translation is CASSPKIRGNTEAFF. The V call is TRBV6-5, the J call TRBJ1-1; no clear D gene. CDR1 is MNHEY and CDR2 is SVGAGI in the germline V gene. CDR3 length equals 15 residues. The V end lost 6 bases, the J end lost 1 base, and 15 bases lay between the germline ends.